The entry below describes one T cell receptor beta chain. The ends lost 3 bases at V and 8 bases at J; junction bases unmatched: 8. The CDR3 spans 14 residues. The germline V gene has CDR1 DFQATT and CDR2 SNEGSKA (reference sequence). Treatment defined: skin biopsy from PPD injection site in Mantoux-positive individual. The library had UMIs added by 3' ligation of an oligonucleotide to TCR cDNA. Biopsied sites were PPD injections in people with a positive Mantoux test. The sample originates from a study of naive and memory T cell subsets. Ligated cDNA underwent four rounds of PCR with nested alpha and beta constant region primers and SP2. TCRdb reprocessed the UMI-ligation and nested PCR reads via MiXCR and lists one record per CDR3 protein. The sample shows more than 30,000 distinct CDR3 sequences, 8% to 13% of them seen only once.

Specimen: skin, collected from a tuberculin skin test site. The chain combines TRBV20-1 with TRBJ2-1; 9 positions match TRBD1. This receptor was obtained from an adult in good health. The CDR3 is CSASRPGQGYEQFF. As DNA, the CDR3 is TGCAGTGCTAGCCGACCGGGACAGGGTTATGAGCAGTTCTTC.